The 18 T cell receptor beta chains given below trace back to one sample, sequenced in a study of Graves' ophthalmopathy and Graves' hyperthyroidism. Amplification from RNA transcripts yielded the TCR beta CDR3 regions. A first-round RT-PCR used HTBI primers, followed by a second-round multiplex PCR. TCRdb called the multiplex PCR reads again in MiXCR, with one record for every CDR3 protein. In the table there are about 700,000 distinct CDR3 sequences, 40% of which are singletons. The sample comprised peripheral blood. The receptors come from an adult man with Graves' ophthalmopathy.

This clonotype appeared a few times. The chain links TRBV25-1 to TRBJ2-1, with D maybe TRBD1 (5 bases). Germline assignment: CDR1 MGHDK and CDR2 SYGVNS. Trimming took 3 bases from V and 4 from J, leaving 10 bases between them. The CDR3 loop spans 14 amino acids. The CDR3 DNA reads TGTGCCAGCAGTGATGACCAGGGTTACAATGAGCAGTTCTTC. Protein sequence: CASSDDQGYNEQFF.

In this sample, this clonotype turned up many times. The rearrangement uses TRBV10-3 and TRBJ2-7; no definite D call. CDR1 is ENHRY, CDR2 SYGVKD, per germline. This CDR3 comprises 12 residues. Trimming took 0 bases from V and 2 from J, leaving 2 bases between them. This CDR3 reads CAISESPYEQYF. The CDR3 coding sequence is TGTGCCATCAGTGAGTCACCCTACGAGCAGTACTTC.

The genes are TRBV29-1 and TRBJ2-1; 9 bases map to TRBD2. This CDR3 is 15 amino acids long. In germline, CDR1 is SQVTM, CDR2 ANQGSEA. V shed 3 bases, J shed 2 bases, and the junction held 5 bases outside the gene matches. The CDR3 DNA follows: TGCAGCGTTGAGACTGGCGGGAGGGCCTACAATGAGCAGTTCTTC. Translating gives CSVETGGRAYNEQFF.

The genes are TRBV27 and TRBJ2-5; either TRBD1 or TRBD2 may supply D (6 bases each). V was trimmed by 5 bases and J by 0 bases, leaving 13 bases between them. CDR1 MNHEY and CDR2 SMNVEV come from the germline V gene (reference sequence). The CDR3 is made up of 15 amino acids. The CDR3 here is CASSRGAGNQETQYF. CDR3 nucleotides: TGTGCCAGCAGTAGGGGGGCGGGGAACCAAGAGACCCAGTACTTC.

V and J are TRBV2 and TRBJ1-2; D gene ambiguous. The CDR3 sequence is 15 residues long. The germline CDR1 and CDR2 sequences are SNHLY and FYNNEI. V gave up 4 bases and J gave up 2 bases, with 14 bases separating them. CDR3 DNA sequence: TGTGCCAGCAGTGCTGGTCTCTGGGGAAACTATGGCTACACCTTC. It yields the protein CASSAGLWGNYGYTF. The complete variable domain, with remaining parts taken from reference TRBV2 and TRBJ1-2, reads EPEVTQTPSHQVTQMGQEVILRCVPISNHLYFYWYRQILGQKVEFLVSFYNNEISEKSEIFDDQFSVERPDGSNFTLKIRSTKLEDSAMYFCASSAGLWGNYGYTFGSGTRLTVV.

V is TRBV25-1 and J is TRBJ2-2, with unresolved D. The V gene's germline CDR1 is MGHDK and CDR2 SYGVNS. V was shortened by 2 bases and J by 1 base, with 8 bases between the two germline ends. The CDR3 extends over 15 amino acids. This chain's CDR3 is CASSEGLGNTGELFF. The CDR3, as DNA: TGTGCCAGCAGTGAAGGTCTAGGGAACACCGGGGAGCTGTTTTTT.

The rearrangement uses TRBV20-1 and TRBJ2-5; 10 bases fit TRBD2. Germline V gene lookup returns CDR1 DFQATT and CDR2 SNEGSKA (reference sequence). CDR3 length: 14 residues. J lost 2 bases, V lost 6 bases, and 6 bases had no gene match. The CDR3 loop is CSARMTSGQETQYF. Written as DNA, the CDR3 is TGCAGTGCCAGGATGACTAGCGGGCAAGAGACCCAGTACTTC.

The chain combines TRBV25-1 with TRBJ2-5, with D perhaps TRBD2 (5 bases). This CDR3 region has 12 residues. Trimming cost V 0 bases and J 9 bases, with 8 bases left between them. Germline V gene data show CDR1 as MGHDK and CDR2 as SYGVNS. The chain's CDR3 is CASSEYNGAQYF. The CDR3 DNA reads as TGTGCCAGCAGTGAATATAACGGGGCCCAGTACTTC.

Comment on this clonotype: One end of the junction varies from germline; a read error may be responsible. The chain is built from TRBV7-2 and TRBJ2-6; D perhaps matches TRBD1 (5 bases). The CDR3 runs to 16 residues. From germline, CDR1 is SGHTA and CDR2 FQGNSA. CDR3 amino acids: CASSQDSSSEANVLTF. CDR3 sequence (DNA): TGTGCCAGCAGCCAAGACAGTAGCTCTGAGGCCAACGTCCTGACTTTC.

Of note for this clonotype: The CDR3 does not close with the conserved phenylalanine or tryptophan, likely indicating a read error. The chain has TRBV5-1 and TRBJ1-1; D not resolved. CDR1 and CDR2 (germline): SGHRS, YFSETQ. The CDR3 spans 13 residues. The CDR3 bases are TGTGCCAGCAGCTTGGCCGGGAACACTGAAGCTTTCCTT. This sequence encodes CASSLAGNTEAFL.

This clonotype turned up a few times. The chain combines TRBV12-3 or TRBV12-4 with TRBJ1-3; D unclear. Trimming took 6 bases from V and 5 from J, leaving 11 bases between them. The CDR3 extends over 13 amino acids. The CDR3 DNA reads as TGTGCCAGCAGCCATTCCGTCAGAAACACCATATATTTT. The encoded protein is CASSHSVRNTIYF.

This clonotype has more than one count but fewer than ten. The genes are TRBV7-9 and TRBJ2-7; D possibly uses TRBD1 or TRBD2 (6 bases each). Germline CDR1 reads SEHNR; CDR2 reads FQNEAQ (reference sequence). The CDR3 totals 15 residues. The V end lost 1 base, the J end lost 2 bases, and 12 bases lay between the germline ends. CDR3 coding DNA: TGTGCCAGCAGCTTAGGCGGGACAATGACCTACGAGCAGTACTTC. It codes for CASSLGGTMTYEQYF.

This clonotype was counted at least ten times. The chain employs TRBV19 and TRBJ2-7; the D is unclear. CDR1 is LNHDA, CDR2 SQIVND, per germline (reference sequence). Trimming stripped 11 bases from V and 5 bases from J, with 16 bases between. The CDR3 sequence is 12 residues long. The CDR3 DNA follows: TGTGCCGTCGGTACCTCTGTCAACGAGCAGTACTTC. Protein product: CAVGTSVNEQYF. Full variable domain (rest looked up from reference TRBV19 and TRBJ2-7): DGGITQSPKYLFRKEGQNVTLSCEQNLNHDAMYWYRQDPGQGLRLIYYSQIVNDFQKGDIAEGYSVSREKKESFPLTVTSAQKNPTAFYLCAVGTSVNEQYFGPGTRLTVT.

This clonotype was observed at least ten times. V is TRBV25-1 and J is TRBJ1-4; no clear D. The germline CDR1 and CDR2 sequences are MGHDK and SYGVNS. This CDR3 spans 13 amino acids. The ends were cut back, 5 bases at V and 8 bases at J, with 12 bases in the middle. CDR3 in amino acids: CASSTGIREKLFF. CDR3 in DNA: TGTGCCAGCAGTACGGGGATTCGGGAAAAACTGTTTTTT. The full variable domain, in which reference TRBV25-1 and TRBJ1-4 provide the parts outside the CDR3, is EADIYQTPRYLVIGTGKKITLECSQTMGHDKMYWYQQDPGMELHLIHYSYGVNSTEKGDLSSESTVSRIRTEHFPLTLESARPSHTSQYLCASSTGIREKLFFGSGTQLSVL.

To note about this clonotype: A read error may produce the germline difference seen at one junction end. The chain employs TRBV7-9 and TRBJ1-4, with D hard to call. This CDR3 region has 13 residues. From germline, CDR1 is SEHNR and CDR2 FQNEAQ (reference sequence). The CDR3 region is CASSQVLGEKLFF. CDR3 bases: TGCGCCAGCAGCCAAGTGTTAGGGGAAAAACTGTTTTTT.

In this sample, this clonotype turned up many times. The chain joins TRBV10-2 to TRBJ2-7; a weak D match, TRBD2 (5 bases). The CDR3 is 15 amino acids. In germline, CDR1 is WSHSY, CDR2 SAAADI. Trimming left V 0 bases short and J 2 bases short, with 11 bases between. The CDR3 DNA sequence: TGCGCCAGCAGTGAGTCACGGGGTGTCACCTACGAGCAGTACTTC. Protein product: CASSESRGVTYEQYF.

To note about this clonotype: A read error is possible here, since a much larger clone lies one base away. The CDR3 bases are TGCAGTGCTTTTCAGGACACCTATCAACCCTGGGCTTTT. It codes for CSAFQDTYQPWAF. This sequence joins TRBV20-1 and TRBJ1-4; possible D gene TRBD1, 5 bases. Per germline, CDR1 DFQATT and CDR2 SNEGSKA (reference sequence). This CDR3 is built from 13 residues.

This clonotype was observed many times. In DNA form, the CDR3 reads TGTGCCATCACAGACAACCAAGAGACCCAGTACTTC. This gives the protein CAITDNQETQYF. The V gene is TRBV10-3, the J gene TRBJ2-5; no firm D call. The length of the CDR3 is 12 residues. The V gene lost 7 bases and the J gene lost 0 bases, with 6 bases spanning the gap. Germline V gives CDR1 ENHRY, CDR2 SYGVKD.